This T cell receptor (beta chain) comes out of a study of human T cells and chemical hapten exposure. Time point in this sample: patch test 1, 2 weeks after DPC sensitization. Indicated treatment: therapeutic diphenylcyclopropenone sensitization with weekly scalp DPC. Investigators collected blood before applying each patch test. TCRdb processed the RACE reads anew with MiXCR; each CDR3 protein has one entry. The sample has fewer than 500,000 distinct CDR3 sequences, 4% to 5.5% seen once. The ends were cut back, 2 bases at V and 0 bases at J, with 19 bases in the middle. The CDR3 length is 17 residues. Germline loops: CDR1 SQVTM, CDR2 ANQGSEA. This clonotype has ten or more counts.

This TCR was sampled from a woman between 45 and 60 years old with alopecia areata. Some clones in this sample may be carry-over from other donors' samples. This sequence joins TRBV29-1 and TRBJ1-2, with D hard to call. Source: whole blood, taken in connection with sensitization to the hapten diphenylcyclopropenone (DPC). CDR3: CSVELWRQNESNYGYTF. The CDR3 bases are TGCAGCGTTGAATTATGGAGGCAAAATGAATCTAACTATGGCTACACCTTC. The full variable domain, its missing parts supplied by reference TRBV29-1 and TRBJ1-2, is SAVISQKPSRDICQRGTSLTIQCQVDSQVTMMFWYRQQPGQSLTLIATANQGSEATYESGFVIDKFPISRPNLTFSTLTVSNMSPEDSSIYLCSVELWRQNESNYGYTFGSGTRLTVV.